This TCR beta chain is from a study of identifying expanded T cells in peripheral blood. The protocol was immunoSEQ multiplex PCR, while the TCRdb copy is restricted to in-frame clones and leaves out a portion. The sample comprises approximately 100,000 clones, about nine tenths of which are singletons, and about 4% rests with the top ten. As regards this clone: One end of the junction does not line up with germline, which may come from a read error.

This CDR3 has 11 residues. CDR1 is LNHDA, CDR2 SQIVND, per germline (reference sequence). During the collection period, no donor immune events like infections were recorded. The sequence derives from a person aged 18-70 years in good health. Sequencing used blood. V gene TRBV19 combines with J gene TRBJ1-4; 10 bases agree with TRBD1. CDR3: CASSKGTGVGF. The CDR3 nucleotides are TGTGCCAGTAGCAAGGGGACAGGGGTGGGTTTT.